Below, one TCR beta chain is given with its context. The target antigen is unknown. The data stem from a study of glioma-infiltrating T cells after dendritic cell vaccination. Across the study: Samples are from glioblastoma patients in Phase I and II dendritic cell vaccine trials. Autologous tumor lysate was loaded overnight onto monocyte-derived dendritic cells grown 7 to 8 days with IL-4 and GM-CSF.

Profiled with immunoSEQ multiplex PCR; TCRdb holds only in-frame clones, not every one. The sample has around 23,000 clones; roughly 86% are singletons. The study's findings and limits: TCR clonality showed no direct relationship with survival.

The sample's time point: after dendritic cell vaccination, including at tumor progression/relapse. Before vaccination, two weeks after the third vaccination, and at progression, PBMC were collected. The sequencing used blood, collected after dendritic cell vaccination. The TCR sequence derives from a human donor with glioblastoma.

The CDR3 DNA follows: TGTGCCATCAGTGGGACACAGGGTGGCAATCAGCCCCAGCATTTT. This translates into CAISGTQGGNQPQHF. The chain employs TRBV10-3 and TRBJ1-5; tentatively, D is TRBD1 (6 bases). V was clipped by 4 bases and J by 2 bases, with 12 bases between them. Germline lookup yields CDR1 ENHRY and CDR2 SYGVKD. CDR3 length: 15 residues.